The 9 T cell receptor beta chains given below trace back to one sample, sequenced in a study of T cell clones after liver transplantation. Sequenced by immunoSEQ multiplex PCR; TCRdb stores in-frame clones only, minus some. In the table there are roughly 100,000 clones, approximately 85% of which are singletons. Sample: CD4+ T cells from blood, taken before liver transplant. These receptors all stem from a human donor who received a liver transplant.

The chain uses TRBV19 and TRBJ2-1; 8 bases map to TRBD1. From germline, CDR1 is LNHDA and CDR2 SQIVND (reference sequence). The V and J ends lost 7 bases and 3 bases, in that order; junction bases with no gene match: 8. CDR3 size: 15 residues. CDR3 sequence reads: CASTRSGTGYNEQFF. The CDR3 bases are TGTGCCAGTACCCGATCCGGGACAGGCTACAATGAGCAGTTCTTC. Full variable domain (remainder filled in from reference TRBV19 and TRBJ2-1): DGGITQSPKYLFRKEGQNVTLSCEQNLNHDAMYWYRQDPGQGLRLIYYSQIVNDFQKGDIAEGYSVSREKKESFPLTVTSAQKNPTAFYLCASTRSGTGYNEQFFGPGTRLTVL.

This clone has only one observation. The rearrangement joins TRBV4-2 to TRBJ1-2; 10 nucleotides agree with TRBD1. From germline, CDR1 is LGHNA and CDR2 YNFKEQ. The CDR3 has 15 residues. With V trimmed by 1 base and J by 6 bases, 5 bases remained unmatched. The CDR3 protein is CASSQGTGTGDGYTF. In nucleotides, the CDR3 is TGTGCCAGCAGCCAAGGGACCGGGACAGGGGATGGCTACACCTTC.

This clone has just one count. V gene TRBV15 combines with J gene TRBJ1-5; D uncertain. The CDR3 spans 17 residues. Germline CDR1 and CDR2: LNHNV and YYDKDF (reference sequence). Trimming took off 3 bases at V and 1 base at J, with 16 bases between the two ends. Here the CDR3 reads CATSRVRPIGSNQPQHF. CDR3 coding DNA: TGTGCCACCAGCAGGGTTCGGCCGATCGGGAGCAATCAGCCCCAGCATTTT.

The chain uses TRBV5-1 and TRBJ2-2; TRBD2 matches at 13 bases. In germline, CDR1 is SGHRS, CDR2 YFSETQ. The CDR3 totals 15 residues. Germline trimming cut 4 bases from V and 5 bases from J; bases unmatched to any gene: 2. Written as DNA, the CDR3 is TGCGCCAGCAGCCCGGGACTAGCGGGGACCGGGGAGCTGTTTTTT. Residues: CASSPGLAGTGELFF.

Written as DNA, the CDR3 is TGCGCCAGCAGCTTGCAGGGAGAGACCCAGTACTTC. The encoded protein is CASSLQGETQYF. This chain connects TRBV5-1 to TRBJ2-5; tentative D call: TRBD1 (5 bases). V lost 1 base, J lost 4 bases, and 5 bases lay in between. The CDR3 length is 12 residues. Germline CDR1 reads SGHRS; CDR2 reads YFSETQ.

V is TRBV7-3 and J is TRBJ1-1, with 9 bases matching TRBD1. Germline V gene data show CDR1 as SGHTA and CDR2 as FQGTGA. The CDR3 has 16 amino acids. J was trimmed by 0 bases and V by 4 bases; bases with no gene match: 6. The CDR3: CASSSGTGIVNTEAFF. In DNA, the CDR3 is TGTGCCAGCAGCTCCGGGACAGGGATAGTGAACACTGAAGCTTTCTTT.

V usage is TRBV19 and J usage is TRBJ1-4, with unresolved D. V lost 6 bases, J lost 4 bases, and 18 bases lay in between. The CDR3 runs to 16 residues. Germline V gene lookup returns CDR1 LNHDA and CDR2 SQIVND (reference sequence). The CDR3 region has the DNA TGTGCCAGTAGAACTTTGGCAGCTCTGAATAATGAAAAACTGTTTTTT. This translates into CASRTLAALNNEKLFF.

This clone occurred once. The chain recombines TRBV27 with TRBJ2-1, with 7 nucleotides matching TRBD2. Germline CDR1 reads MNHEY; CDR2 reads SMNVEV (reference sequence). This CDR3 has 15 amino acids. The V gene end was trimmed by 8 bases and the J gene end by 0 bases; junction bases not matched to a gene: 7. CDR3 nucleotides: TGTGCCAGCGCCCCGCGGGGGATCTCCTACAATGAGCAGTTCTTC. It translates to CASAPRGISYNEQFF.

The chain uses TRBV19 and TRBJ1-2; D perhaps matches TRBD1 (6 bases). Between the trimmed V and J ends, which lost 2 bases and 7 bases, there was a span of 11 bases. Germline CDR1 is LNHDA and CDR2 is SQIVND (reference sequence). The CDR3 runs to 13 residues. The CDR3 region has the DNA TGTGCCAGTAGTATATCGGGACAAGGTGGCTACACCTTC. Translated: CASSISGQGGYTF. Based on the CDR3 plus reference TRBV19 and TRBJ1-2, the full variable domain is DGGITQSPKYLFRKEGQNVTLSCEQNLNHDAMYWYRQDPGQGLRLIYYSQIVNDFQKGDIAEGYSVSREKKESFPLTVTSAQKNPTAFYLCASSISGQGGYTFGSGTRLTVV.